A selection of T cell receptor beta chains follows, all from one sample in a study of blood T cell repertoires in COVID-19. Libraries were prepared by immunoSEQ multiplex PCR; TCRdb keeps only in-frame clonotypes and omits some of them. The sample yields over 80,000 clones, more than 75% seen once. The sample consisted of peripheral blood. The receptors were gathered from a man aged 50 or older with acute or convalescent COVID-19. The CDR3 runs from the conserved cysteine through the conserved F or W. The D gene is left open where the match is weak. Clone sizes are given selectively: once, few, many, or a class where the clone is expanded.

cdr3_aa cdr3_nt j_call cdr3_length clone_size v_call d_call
CASSEIIDTQYF TGTGCCAGCAGTGAAATTATAGATACGCAGTATTTT TRBJ2-3 12 . TRBV6-1 .
CASRTGAVSRAEAFF TGTGCCAGCAGGACAGGGGCGGTCTCACGGGCTGAAGCTTTCTTT TRBJ1-1 15 few TRBV6-5 TRBD1
CASSQDIGIRGRDNEQFF TGTGCCAGCAGCCAAGATATCGGGATCAGGGGGCGGGACAATGAGCAGTTCTTC TRBJ2-1 18 . TRBV3-1/TRBV3-2 TRBD1
CASSKLRTSNQPQHF TGTGCCAGCAGCAAACTCAGAACAAGCAATCAGCCCCAGCATTTT TRBJ1-5 15 . TRBV21-1 .
CASSYSGRYSYEQYF TGTGCCAGCAGTTACTCGGGCCGATACTCCTACGAGCAGTACTTC TRBJ2-7 15 . TRBV6-5 .
CASRRTDSNYGYTF TGTGCCAGCCGTCGGACAGATTCTAACTATGGCTACACCTTC TRBJ1-2 14 . TRBV6-5 .
CASARRGDQPQHF TGTGCCAGCGCCCGACGGGGGGATCAGCCCCAGCATTTT TRBJ1-5 13 once TRBV13 .
CASSQDPPSGRADTQYF TGTGCCAGCAGCCAAGATCCCCCTAGCGGGAGGGCAGATACGCAGTATTTT TRBJ2-3 17 . TRBV3-1/TRBV3-2 TRBD2
CASSLIGGDTQYF TGTGCCAGCAGCTTAATTGGGGGCGATACGCAGTATTTT TRBJ2-3 13 . TRBV7-9 .
CSVATGSGYTF TGCAGCGTGGCGACAGGGTCTGGCTACACCTTC TRBJ1-2 11 . TRBV29-1 TRBD1
CASSLGTGFQETQYF TGTGCCAGTAGTCTCGGGACAGGATTTCAAGAGACCCAGTACTTC TRBJ2-5 15 . TRBV19 TRBD1
CASSQDRGSPIYEQYF TGTGCCAGCAGCCAAGATCGCGGGAGCCCCATCTACGAGCAGTACTTC TRBJ2-7 16 few TRBV4-2 TRBD2
CASSLYRTGGRSYEQYF TGTGCCAGCAGTTTATATCGAACAGGGGGCCGCTCCTACGAGCAGTACTTC TRBJ2-7 17 . TRBV27 TRBD1
CASSMSTGGSAQPQHF TGTGCCAGTAGTATGAGTACAGGGGGCTCTGCTCAGCCCCAGCATTTT TRBJ1-5 16 . TRBV19 TRBD1
CASTSYSSDTQYF TGTGCCAGCACATCCTATTCTTCAGATACGCAGTATTTT TRBJ2-3 13 . TRBV2 .
CASSPRTANQPQHF TGTGCCAGCAGCCCCCGGACAGCTAATCAGCCCCAGCATTTT TRBJ1-5 14 . TRBV7-8 .
CASSINRGLRTDTQYF TGTGCCAGTAGTATTAACAGGGGGCTAAGGACAGATACGCAGTATTTT TRBJ2-3 16 once TRBV19 TRBD1
CASSSLSTPGELFF TGTGCCAGCAGCTCCCTCTCTACGCCCGGGGAGCTGTTTTTT TRBJ2-2 14 . TRBV7-6 .
CASTPTGTGDTEAFF TGTGCCAGCACCCCCACCGGGACTGGGGACACTGAAGCTTTCTTT TRBJ1-1 15 once TRBV3-1/TRBV3-2 .
CASSQGAGTEAFF TGTGCCAGCAGCCAAGGTGCCGGGACTGAAGCTTTCTTT TRBJ1-1 13 once TRBV3-1/TRBV3-2 .
CASIARGSGYTF TGTGCCAGCATAGCCAGGGGAAGTGGCTACACCTTC TRBJ1-2 12 . TRBV28 .
CASRRLVSNEQFF TGTGCCAGCAGGAGACTAGTTTCCAATGAGCAGTTCTTC TRBJ2-1 13 . TRBV2 .
CASSYDLGTANTEAFF TGCGCCAGCAGCTATGACTTGGGGACAGCGAACACTGAAGCTTTCTTT TRBJ1-1 16 once TRBV5-1 TRBD1
CASSQEGGRAKGEAFF TGTGCCAGCAGCCAAGAGGGCGGCAGGGCGAAGGGTGAAGCTTTCTTT TRBJ1-1 16 . TRBV3-1/TRBV3-2 .
CASSSPQGGTQETQYF TGCGCCAGCAGCTCGCCTCAGGGCGGAACCCAAGAGACCCAGTACTTC TRBJ2-5 16 . TRBV5-1 .
CASRRSQDQPQHF TGTGCCAGCAGGCGCAGCCAGGATCAGCCCCAGCATTTT TRBJ1-5 13 . TRBV2 .
CASSSTGFTDTQYF TGTGCCAGCAGCTCGACAGGGTTCACAGATACGCAGTATTTT TRBJ2-3 14 . TRBV7-3 TRBD1
CASSLSGKGDTEAFF TGTGCCAGCAGTTTATCCGGTAAGGGGGACACTGAAGCTTTCTTT TRBJ1-1 15 once TRBV28 .
CASKEYQSSYEQYF TGTGCCAGCAAGGAGTATCAGAGCTCCTACGAGCAGTACTTC TRBJ2-7 14 . TRBV6-5 .
CASSLPGTSGTGELFF TGTGCCAGCAGCTTGCCCGGGACTAGCGGCACCGGGGAGCTGTTTTTT TRBJ2-2 16 . TRBV5-4 TRBD2
CAWWDRGGYTF TGTGCCTGGTGGGACAGGGGTGGCTACACCTTC TRBJ1-2 11 . TRBV30 TRBD1
CASSLDRGLSNTEAFF TGTGCCAGCTCACTTGACAGGGGGCTATCGAACACTGAAGCTTTCTTT TRBJ1-1 16 . TRBV18 TRBD1
CASSQERGEQFF TGTGCCAGCAGCCAAGAGCGTGGTGAGCAGTTCTTC TRBJ2-1 12 few TRBV4-2 .
CASSPNSGTGWTEAFF TGTGCCAGCAGCCCGAATTCCGGGACAGGGTGGACTGAAGCTTTCTTT TRBJ1-1 16 . TRBV25-1 TRBD1
CASSLDGRQGDEQFF TGTGCCAGCAGCTTGGACGGGAGGCAGGGCGATGAGCAGTTCTTC TRBJ2-1 15 . TRBV7-8 TRBD2
CASSELAGVTDTQYF TGTGCCAGCAGTGAACTAGCGGGGGTCACAGATACGCAGTATTTT TRBJ2-3 15 . TRBV2 TRBD2
CASRPPGALSPLHF TGTGCCAGTAGGCCGCCGGGAGCCCTCTCACCCCTCCACTTT TRBJ1-6 14 . TRBV19 .
CASSEPTDWSTIYF TGTGCCAGCAGTGAACCCACCGATTGGAGCACCATATATTTT TRBJ1-3 14 . TRBV25-1 .
CASSLPGGDTEAFF TGTGCCAGCAGCTTGCCCGGAGGGGACACTGAAGCTTTCTTT TRBJ1-1 14 medium-sized TRBV7-8 .
CASSRGLGIQYF TGTGCCAGCAGCCGGGGTCTGGGCATTCAGTACTTC TRBJ2-4 12 . TRBV7-3 .
CASSISGRDYNEQFF TGTGCCAGCAGCATTAGCGGGAGGGACTACAATGAGCAGTTCTTC TRBJ2-1 15 . TRBV2 TRBD2
CASSIRSAEQFF TGTGCCAGTAGTATTCGGAGCGCTGAGCAGTTCTTC TRBJ2-1 12 . TRBV19 .